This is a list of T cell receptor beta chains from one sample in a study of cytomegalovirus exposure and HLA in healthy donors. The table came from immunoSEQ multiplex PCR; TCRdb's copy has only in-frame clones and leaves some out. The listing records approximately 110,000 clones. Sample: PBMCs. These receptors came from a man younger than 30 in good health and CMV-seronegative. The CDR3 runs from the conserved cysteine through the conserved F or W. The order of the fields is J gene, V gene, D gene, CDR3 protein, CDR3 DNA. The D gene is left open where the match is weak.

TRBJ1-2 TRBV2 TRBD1 CASSSRDSYGYTF TGTGCCAGCAGTTCCCGGGACAGCTATGGCTACACCTTC
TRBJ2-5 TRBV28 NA CASSSFPDTKKETQYF TGTGCCAGCAGTTCGTTCCCCGATACTAAAAAAGAGACCCAGTACTTC
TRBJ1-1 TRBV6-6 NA CASSTGMQTEAFF TGTGCCAGCAGTACAGGGATGCAGACTGAAGCTTTCTTT
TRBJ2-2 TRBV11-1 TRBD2 CASSLDRTSGLGELFF TGTGCCAGCAGCTTAGATCGGACTAGCGGCCTCGGGGAGCTGTTTTTT
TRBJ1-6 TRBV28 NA CASSPGLLNSPLHF TGTGCCAGCAGCCCGGGACTGCTTAATTCACCCCTCCACTTT
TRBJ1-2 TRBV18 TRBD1 CASSPQGTGIRSGYTF TGTGCCAGCTCACCCCAAGGGACAGGGATTAGAAGTGGCTACACCTTC
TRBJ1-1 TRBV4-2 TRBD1 CASSQVGTGGTEAFF TGTGCCAGCAGCCAAGTCGGGACAGGGGGCACTGAAGCTTTCTTT
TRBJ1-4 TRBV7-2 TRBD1 CASSLDRGIEKLFF TGTGCCAGCAGCTTAGACAGGGGGATTGAAAAACTGTTTTTT
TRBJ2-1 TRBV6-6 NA CASSLRGSSDNEQFF TGTGCCAGCAGCCTTCGGGGGTCCAGCGACAATGAGCAGTTCTTC
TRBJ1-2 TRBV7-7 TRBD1 CASSRLCRGHCLDYGYTF TGTGCTAGCAGTCGATTATGCAGGGGGCACTGTTTAGACTATGGCTACACCTTC
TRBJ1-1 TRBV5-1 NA CASREGENTEAFF TGCGCCAGCAGGGAAGGAGAGAACACTGAAGCTTTCTTT